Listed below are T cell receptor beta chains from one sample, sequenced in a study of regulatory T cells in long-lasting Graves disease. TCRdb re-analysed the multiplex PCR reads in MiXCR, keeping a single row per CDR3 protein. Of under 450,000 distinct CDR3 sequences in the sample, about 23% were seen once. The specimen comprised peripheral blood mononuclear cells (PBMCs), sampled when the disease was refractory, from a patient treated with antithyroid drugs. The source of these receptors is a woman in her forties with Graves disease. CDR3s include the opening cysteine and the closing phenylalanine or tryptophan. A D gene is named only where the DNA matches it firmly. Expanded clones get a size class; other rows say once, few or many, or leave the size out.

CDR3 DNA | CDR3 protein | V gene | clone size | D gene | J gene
TGTGCCAGCAGTTTCAAGGACAGTGAGCGGCATCGGGTCGAGCAGTACTTC | CASSFKDSERHRVEQYF | TRBV27 | many | - | TRBJ2-7
TGTGCCAGCAGCTTATCAGCGGAGAGCTCCTACAATGAGCAGTTCTTC | CASSLSAESSYNEQFF | TRBV11-2 | - | - | TRBJ2-1
TGCAGTGCTAGGACAGGGGACCAGCCCCAGCATTTT | CSARTGDQPQHF | TRBV20-1 | once | TRBD1 | TRBJ1-5
TGTGCCAGCAGCGAGGGATGGGAGACCCAGTACTTC | CASSEGWETQYF | TRBV11-2 | medium-sized | - | TRBJ2-5
TGTGCCAGCAGTTACAGCGGGACGAACACCGGGGAGCTGTTTTTT | CASSYSGTNTGELFF | TRBV6-5 | many | TRBD2 | TRBJ2-2
TGTGCCAGCAGTTACTACGGAGGGACCGGGACAGCGAACACCGGGGAGCTGTTTTTT | CASSYYGGTGTANTGELFF | TRBV6-5 | once | - | TRBJ2-2
TGTGCCAGCAGTGACTACAGGGGAAGGACTGAAGCTTTCTTT | CASSDYRGRTEAFF | TRBV6-1 | many | TRBD1 | TRBJ1-1
TGTGCCAGCAGAAAGACAGGGTCGGAGACCCAGTACTTC | CASRKTGSETQYF | TRBV11-2 | - | TRBD1 | TRBJ2-5
TGTGCCAGCAGTGTTAATATGGGACTAGCGGGAGCGTGGGACACCGGGGAGCTGTTTTTT | CASSVNMGLAGAWDTGELFF | TRBV2 | few | TRBD2 | TRBJ2-2
TGCTATCGGGAAGCCGATGAAAAACTGTTTTTT | CYREADEKLFF | TRBV19 | few | - | TRBJ1-4
TGTGCCAGCAGTGAAGCAATGTGGCCTGGGGAGACCCAGTACTTC | CASSEAMWPGETQYF | TRBV6-1 | many | - | TRBJ2-5
TGTGCCAGCAGCTATTCGGGGGAATATGGCTACACCTTC | CASSYSGEYGYTF | TRBV11-2 | many | - | TRBJ1-2
TGTGCCAGCAGTCGAGTGGTCGGTGAGCAGTTCTTC | CASSRVVGEQFF | TRBV12-3/TRBV12-4 | - | - | TRBJ2-1
TGTGCCAGCAGCTTAGGCAGGGTAAATGAAAAACTGTTTTTT | CASSLGRVNEKLFF | TRBV7-2 | few | - | TRBJ1-4
TGTGCCATCCAGGGGGGGAGAAGGGAACAGTACTTC | CAIQGGRREQYF | TRBV10-3 | few | - | TRBJ2-7
TGTGCCATCAGTGAGTCTGGTTTGGGACTAGCCGGCGAGCAGTACTTC | CAISESGLGLAGEQYF | TRBV10-3 | - | TRBD2 | TRBJ2-7
TGCAGTGCCAACCTAGTGAGCGTCGAGCAGTACTTC | CSANLVSVEQYF | TRBV20-1 | - | - | TRBJ2-7
TGTGCCACTGACAGGTCCCCAAGCTCCTACAATGAGCAGTTCTTC | CATDRSPSSYNEQFF | TRBV27 | once | - | TRBJ2-1
TGTGCCTCAGGGGTATATTTCTACACCTTC | CASGVYFYTF | TRBV30 | many | - | TRBJ1-2
TGCGCCAGCAGCTTGGTCTACAGGGGGCGGCAAGAGACCCAGTACTTC | CASSLVYRGRQETQYF | TRBV5-1 | few | TRBD1 | TRBJ2-5
TGTGCCAGCAGCTTAGCGAGGCACGTGTCCTACGAGCAGTACTTC | CASSLARHVSYEQYF | TRBV7-8 | many | - | TRBJ2-7
TGTGCCAGCAGTTTATGGGCCGCAGGGCGCAATGAAAAGCCGTTTTTT | CASSLWAAGRNEKPFF | TRBV28 | - | - | TRBJ1-4
TGTGCCACAACACCAGCAGGGTCTGGTGAGTACAAGGCTTTCTTT | CATTPAGSGEYKAFF | TRBV10-3 | few | - | TRBJ1-1
TGTGCCAGCAGCTTAGTGAAGTTCGCCAAAAACATTCAGTACTTC | CASSLVKFAKNIQYF | TRBV7-2 | few | - | TRBJ2-4